This passage covers 2 T cell receptor beta chains from one sample sequenced in a study of blood T cell repertoires in COVID-19. TCRdb's table, derived via immunoSEQ multiplex PCR, lists solely in-frame clones and lacks some. Of 110,000 or so clones detected, roughly 80% appear once; the ten largest clones hold roughly 1.5%. The sequencing input was peripheral blood. These receptors were taken from a man aged 50 to 59 with acute or convalescent COVID-19.

This clone was found a few times. The chain has TRBV18 and TRBJ1-1, with 8 bases aligning to TRBD1. CDR3 length: 13 residues. Germline CDR1 reads KGHSH; CDR2 reads LQKENI. V was clipped by 6 bases and J by 3 bases; unmatched bases: 3. The CDR3 DNA follows: TGTGCCAGCTCTCAGGACAGGGACACTGAAGCTTTCTTT. The encoded protein is CASSQDRDTEAFF.

This clone was detected only once. The rearrangement links TRBV28 to TRBJ1-2; TRBD1 might be the D (6 bases). Trimming took off 6 bases at V and 4 bases at J, with 15 bases between the two ends. Per germline, CDR1 MDHEN and CDR2 SYDVKM. The CDR3 totals 14 residues. In nucleotides, the CDR3 is TGTGCCAGCAGCCCAGGCAGGGGTGGCTATGGCTACACCTTC. This codes for CASSPGRGGYGYTF.